A single sample is the source of the 11 T cell receptor beta chains below, sequenced in a study of blood T cells in healthy people across ages. A second PCR of 7 to 11 cycles used a sample-barcoded 5' primer and a J-beta primer mix. TCRdb passed the 5' RACE reads through MiXCR, listing each CDR3 protein once. Among roughly 800,000 distinct CDR3 sequences listed, approximately 53% were seen once. Material: blood. These receptors were obtained from a man older than 75 in good health.

The CDR3 nucleotides read TGTGCCAGCTCACCATTCGACTCCCCCTTGGGGGAGACCCAGTACTTC. It codes for CASSPFDSPLGETQYF. The chain is built from TRBV18 and TRBJ2-5; D uncertain. The length of the CDR3 is 16 residues. From germline, CDR1 is KGHSH and CDR2 LQKENI. Between the trimmed V and J ends, which lost 2 bases and 5 bases, there was a span of 18 bases.

A few counts support this clonotype. The chain couples TRBV7-2 to TRBJ1-2; tentative D call: TRBD1 (6 bases). The CDR3 is 17 amino acids. Germline-derived CDR1 and CDR2 are SGHTA and FQGNSA. The V and J ends lost 1 base and 3 bases respectively, with 18 bases between them. The CDR3 loop reads CASSLEGGAGADYGYTF. CDR3 sequence (DNA): TGTGCCAGCAGCTTAGAAGGGGGGGCAGGGGCGGACTATGGCTACACCTTC.

The CDR3 loop is CSARVEQGGGAFTEAFF. For the CDR3, the DNA is TGCAGTGCTAGAGTGGAGCAGGGGGGAGGCGCGTTCACTGAAGCTTTCTTT. The chain joins TRBV20-1 to TRBJ1-1; TRBD1 aligns across 7 bases. V lost 1 base to trimming and J lost 4 bases; unmatched junction nucleotides: 15. Germline CDR1 DFQATT, CDR2 SNEGSKA (reference sequence). The CDR3 covers 17 residues.

This chain joins TRBV5-5 and TRBJ2-5; no firm D call. Trimming took off 0 bases at V and 1 base at J, with 10 bases between the two ends. This CDR3 is built from 15 residues. CDR1 and CDR2 (germline): SGHKS, YYEKEE (reference sequence). The CDR3, as DNA: TGTGCCAGCAGCTTGGATCCGGTCCCCCAAGAGACCCAGTACTTC. This sequence encodes CASSLDPVPQETQYF.

In this sample, this clonotype turned up a few times. The V and J genes are TRBV12-3 or TRBV12-4 and TRBJ1-2; D is undetermined. V lost 3 bases and J lost 6, with 17 bases in between. This CDR3 has 15 amino acids. In DNA, the CDR3 is TGTGCCAGCAGTTTTAGGCGACGGTTGACCCATGGCTACACCTTC. It specifies CASSFRRRLTHGYTF.

The CDR3 DNA reads TGCAGTGCTAGAGATGGGCTAGCGGGAGCCGAAGAGACCCAGTACTTC. Its protein is CSARDGLAGAEETQYF. The V gene is TRBV20-1, the J gene TRBJ2-5, with 10 bases fitting TRBD2. V was clipped by 0 bases and J by 3 bases; unmatched bases: 7. Germline CDR1 and CDR2: DFQATT and SNEGSKA (reference sequence). This CDR3 is built from 16 residues.

The chain combines TRBV29-1 with TRBJ2-1, with D unresolved. Germline assignment: CDR1 SQVTM and CDR2 ANQGSEA. V lost 3 bases to trimming and J lost 7 bases, with 7 bases between them. The CDR3 runs to 11 residues. CDR3 DNA sequence: TGCAGCGTTGAGGGGTTGAATGAGCAGTTCTTC. It is translated as CSVEGLNEQFF.

J is TRBJ2-5 and V is TRBV6-2 or TRBV6-3, with D perhaps matching TRBD2 (6 bases). The J call is in doubt because the DNA end fits TRBJ2-7 better. Germline CDR1 is MNHEY and CDR2 is SVGEGT. This CDR3 is built from 12 residues. The CDR3 DNA reads as TGTGCCAGTCGGGACTCAAACTACGAGCAGTACTTC. Protein: CASRDSNYEQYF.

This rearrangement joins TRBV20-1 to TRBJ2-5; no firm D call. Germline-derived CDR1 and CDR2 are DFQATT and SNEGSKA (reference sequence). The CDR3 loop spans 13 amino acids. V dropped 1 base and J dropped 4 bases, with 10 bases sitting between them. The CDR3 DNA reads TGCAGTGCTAGAGGGCCGAACCGAGAGACCCAGTACTTC. Translation: CSARGPNRETQYF.

This clonotype was picked up a small number of times. This rearrangement joins TRBV11-2 to TRBJ2-4, with TRBD2 as a possible D gene (6 bases). Germline lookup yields CDR1 SGHAT and CDR2 FQNNGV. This CDR3 is 14 amino acids long. V was trimmed by 8 bases and J by 8 bases, leaving 19 bases between them. CDR3 sequence: CASQGSLRRDIQYF. CDR3 nucleotide sequence: TGTGCCAGCCAGGGCAGTCTTCGGAGGGACATTCAGTACTTC.

This clonotype was detected once. The rearrangement links TRBV18 to TRBJ2-7, with D possibly being TRBD1 or TRBD2 (5 bases each). The ends were cut back, 4 bases at V and 1 base at J, with 11 bases in the middle. This CDR3 is 14 amino acids long. Germline CDR1 KGHSH, CDR2 LQKENI. This chain's CDR3 is CASSLPRESYEQYF. Written as DNA, the CDR3 is TGTGCCAGCTCACTTCCCAGGGAGTCCTACGAGCAGTACTTC.